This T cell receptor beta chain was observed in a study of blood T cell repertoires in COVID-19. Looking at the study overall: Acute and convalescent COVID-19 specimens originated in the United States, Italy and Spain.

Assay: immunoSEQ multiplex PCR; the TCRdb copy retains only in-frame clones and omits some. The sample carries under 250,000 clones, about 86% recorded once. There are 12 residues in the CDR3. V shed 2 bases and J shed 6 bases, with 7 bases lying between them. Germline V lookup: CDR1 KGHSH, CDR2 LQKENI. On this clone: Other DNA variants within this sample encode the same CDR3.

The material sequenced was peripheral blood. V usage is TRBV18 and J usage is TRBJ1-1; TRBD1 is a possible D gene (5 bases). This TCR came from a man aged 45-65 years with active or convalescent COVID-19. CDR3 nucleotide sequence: TGTGCCAGCTCACCAGGGGCCTCTGAAGCTTTCTTT. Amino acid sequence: CASSPGASEAFF.